A selection of T cell receptor beta chains follows, all from one sample in a study of blood T cells in healthy people across ages. TCRdb called the 5' RACE reads again in MiXCR, with one record for every CDR3 protein. The sample consists of more than 650,000 distinct CDR3 sequences, roughly 24% of them appearing once. These same data were also listed under a study on T cells of mothers and their children.

Source material: blood. These receptors originate from a boy younger than 18 in good health. CDR3s include the opening cysteine and the closing phenylalanine or tryptophan. Each record gives: J gene, V gene, CDR3 protein.

J gene: TRBJ2-5; V gene: TRBV6-5; CDR3 protein: CASSYSPRGETQYF
J gene: TRBJ2-1; V gene: TRBV11-2; CDR3 protein: CASRPPGTEYNEQFF
J gene: TRBJ2-1; V gene: TRBV6-2/TRBV6-3; CDR3 protein: CASSFRGARDEQFF
J gene: TRBJ2-1; V gene: TRBV29-1; CDR3 protein: CSVVLGTTFNEQFF
J gene: -; V gene: TRBV5-1; CDR3 protein: CASSSLTGGGYEQYF
J gene: TRBJ2-6; V gene: TRBV7-9; CDR3 protein: CASSPPVVGANVLTF
J gene: TRBJ1-2; V gene: TRBV20-1; CDR3 protein: CSAPTPGTPYGYTF
J gene: TRBJ1-4; V gene: TRBV20-1; CDR3 protein: CSARPGTGWEKLFF
J gene: TRBJ1-4; V gene: TRBV7-9; CDR3 protein: CASSRSGQAKEKLFF
J gene: TRBJ2-1; V gene: TRBV10-3; CDR3 protein: CAISDSKSLGTSGGLGNEQFF
J gene: TRBJ2-1; V gene: TRBV24-1; CDR3 protein: CATKSSGGVGEQFF
J gene: TRBJ2-5; V gene: TRBV9; CDR3 protein: CASSLVSGEEETQYF
J gene: TRBJ2-3; V gene: TRBV24-1; CDR3 protein: CATSDSAGEYTDTQYF
J gene: TRBJ1-3; V gene: TRBV24-1; CDR3 protein: CATMSSGNTIYF
J gene: TRBJ1-1; V gene: TRBV12-3/TRBV12-4; CDR3 protein: CASSLYRRGVGGNTGAFF
J gene: -; V gene: TRBV7-2; CDR3 protein: CASSTGGGLVYEQYF
J gene: TRBJ2-7; V gene: TRBV12-3/TRBV12-4; CDR3 protein: CASRRDPTYEQYF
J gene: TRBJ2-1; V gene: TRBV11-3; CDR3 protein: CASSLDGAGGYNEQFF
J gene: TRBJ1-1; V gene: TRBV15; CDR3 protein: CATSYGRTNTEAFF
J gene: TRBJ2-4; V gene: TRBV5-1; CDR3 protein: CASSLGQGNIQYF
J gene: TRBJ2-2; V gene: TRBV7-8; CDR3 protein: CASSLGPTGGFTGELFF
J gene: TRBJ1-6; V gene: TRBV29-1; CDR3 protein: CSVLVEDNSPLHF
J gene: TRBJ1-1; V gene: TRBV5-5; CDR3 protein: CASSVTGSVTEAFF
J gene: TRBJ2-7; V gene: TRBV10-3; CDR3 protein: CAISDPGSRGQQYF
J gene: TRBJ2-1; V gene: TRBV7-9; CDR3 protein: CASSLGLGANEQFF
J gene: TRBJ2-3; V gene: TRBV29-1; CDR3 protein: CSVAPLAGGTDTQYF
J gene: TRBJ2-5; V gene: TRBV20-1; CDR3 protein: CGAPRANQETQYF
J gene: TRBJ2-3; V gene: TRBV20-1; CDR3 protein: CSARDPSVTDTQYF
J gene: TRBJ2-4; V gene: TRBV20-1; CDR3 protein: CSALHRGVLNIQYF
J gene: TRBJ1-5; V gene: TRBV12-5; CDR3 protein: CASGLGRGPQHF
J gene: TRBJ1-4; V gene: TRBV9; CDR3 protein: CASSVGSVNEKLFF
J gene: TRBJ2-5; V gene: TRBV5-1; CDR3 protein: CASSIRGRQETQYF
J gene: TRBJ2-4; V gene: TRBV27; CDR3 protein: CASSLGQGFDIQYF
J gene: TRBJ2-3; V gene: TRBV4-2; CDR3 protein: CASSQVSRRGAETDTQYF
J gene: TRBJ2-3; V gene: TRBV6-5; CDR3 protein: CASSTWTGGGDTQYF
J gene: TRBJ2-7; V gene: TRBV5-1; CDR3 protein: CASSTGTGGTHEQYF
J gene: TRBJ2-5; V gene: TRBV7-6; CDR3 protein: CASSPRLVETQYF